This paragraph covers one T cell receptor (beta chain) sequence. This clonotype occurred a few times. Its cognate antigen has yet to be identified. There are no base qualities to consult, and no much larger clone falls within one base. The source of the sample is a study of T-cell memory formation after mild COVID-19 (dated by TCRdb to about 2021). About the study as a whole: TCR sequence clusters from the two donors were largely donor specific. T-cell clones expanding and contracting after mild COVID-19 in a couple of donors were tracked by longitudinal TCRalpha and TCRbeta repertoire sequencing. Two young, previously healthy adult volunteers made up the cohort, one male and one female.

In the germline V gene (reference sequence), CDR1 corresponds to DFQATT and CDR2 to SNEGSKA. Trimming removed 7 bases from V and 1 base from J, leaving 13 bases between the germline ends. The CDR3 holds 13 amino acids from the cysteine to the phenylalanine. The CDR3 DNA has 39 bases and is translated from base 1. TCRdb names Illumina NovaSeq 6000 as the instrument used. TCRalpha and TCRbeta cDNA libraries were constructed by 5'RACE with constant-segment primers, with sample barcodes and unique molecular identifiers being introduced. Trizol reagent was used to extract RNA from every sample. Library amplification was performed in two PCR steps, and a second sample barcode and Illumina TruSeq adapters were introduced in the second step. The libraries were sequenced on an Illumina NovaSeq using 2 x 150 bp paired-end reads. The study's own analysis went as follows. With migec v1.2.7, reads were demultiplexed and then collapsed into UMI-guided consensus sequences. With mixcr v2.1.11, UMI consensuses were aligned to TRA and TRB V and J templates and assembled into clonotypes. A clonotype was counted as expanded or contracted only when both edgeR and NoisET called the clonotype significant, with the noise models trained on biological replicates. For edgeR calls, the cutoffs were a false discovery rate-adjusted p below 0.01 and a log2 fold-change threshold of 1. As an exploratory analysis of dynamics, max-normalized trajectories of the 1000 most abundant clonotypes were examined by PCA with hierarchical clustering. Separately sequenced CD4+ and CD8+ repertoires were used to assign the CD4 or CD8 phenotype of responding clones. TCRdb reworked the public reads: Q25 trimming with fastp, MiXCR clone assembly, productive beta chains retained. Each entry is one CDR3 protein sequence, shown with its most common DNA and genes. It is TCRdb's table, rather than the study itself, that gives the V and J calls and clone size. This sample has approximately 400,000 distinct CDR3 sequences in its table, and more than 15% of those were observed once. 20% to 25% of the sample belongs to the ten largest clones.

General study outcomes and caveats: Some responding clones were detected in pre-infection memory, suggesting pre-existing cross-reactive memory T cells joined the SARS-CoV-2 response. Clones that contracted from day 15 to 85 showed balanced CD4/CD8 phenotypes, whereas a second wave of clones that expanded from day 15 to 37 leaned towards CD4+. Contracting CD4+ clones were located mainly in the CM and EM memory subsets, whereas CD8+ clones were found to be enriched in EMRA. Whether the second-wave clones peaking on day 37 were SARS-CoV-2 specific was not confirmed. The study included only a couple of mild cases, and larger cohorts that include severe cases with pre-infection samples were judged to be necessary.

Ficoll-Paque density gradient centrifugation was the method used to isolate PBMCs. The source of this sequence is a man aged 18 to 29 who had mild COVID-19 (a few samples of this study predate the infection). The sample titles of this study are shuffled in the database, so cell type and time point are left out; the donor was told from shared clones. Rearrangement joined TRBV20-1 to TRBJ1-1; the D gene lacks a confident call. The specimen was PBMCs or a T cell subset sorted from them (not recorded which). The DNA sequence is TGCAGTGTGAATGTGGGCGCGAACACTGAAGCTTTCTTT. Translated, this is CSVNVGANTEAFF.